This T cell receptor beta chain originates from a study of T cell responses to AZD1222 COVID-19 vaccine. Overall study: Pooling was applied to second doses at about 4 or about 12 weeks. General study findings and limits: Spike-specific TCR breadth and depth were elevated following two AZD1222 doses.

The data were produced by immunoSEQ multiplex PCR, yet TCRdb's version contains in-frame clones alone and is incomplete. Of some 80,000 clones in the sample, around nine tenths were seen once. The count of this clone is one. The antigen is unknown. The source was peripheral blood, collected on day 0 of AZD1222 vaccination. The clonotype comes from an adult in good health.

The CDR3 nucleotides are TGTGCCAGCAGTTTGCTACCACCGGGGGCAAATTCACCCCTCCACTTT. Its translation: CASSLLPPGANSPLHF. The chain joins TRBV6-5 to TRBJ1-6, with D perhaps matching TRBD1 (6 bases). Germline lookup yields CDR1 MNHEY and CDR2 SVGAGI. V gave up 4 bases and J gave up 7 bases, with 17 bases separating them. The CDR3 runs to 16 residues.